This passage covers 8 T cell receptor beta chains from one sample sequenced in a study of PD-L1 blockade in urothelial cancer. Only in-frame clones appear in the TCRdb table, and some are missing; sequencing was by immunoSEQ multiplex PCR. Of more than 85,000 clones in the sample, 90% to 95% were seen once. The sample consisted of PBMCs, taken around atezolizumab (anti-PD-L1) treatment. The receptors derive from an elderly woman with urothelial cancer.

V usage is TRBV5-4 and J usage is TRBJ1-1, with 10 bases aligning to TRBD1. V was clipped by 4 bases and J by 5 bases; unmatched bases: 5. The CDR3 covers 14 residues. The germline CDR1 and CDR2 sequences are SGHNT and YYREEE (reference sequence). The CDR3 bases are TGTGCCAGCAGCGCGGGACAGGGGAAGACTGAAGCTTTCTTT. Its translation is CASSAGQGKTEAFF. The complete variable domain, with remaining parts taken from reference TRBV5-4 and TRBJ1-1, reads ETGVTQSPTHLIKTRGQQVTLRCSSQSGHNTVSWYQQALGQGPQFIFQYYREEENGRGNFPPRFSGLQFPNYSSELNVNALELDDSALYLCASSAGQGKTEAFFGQGTRLTVV.

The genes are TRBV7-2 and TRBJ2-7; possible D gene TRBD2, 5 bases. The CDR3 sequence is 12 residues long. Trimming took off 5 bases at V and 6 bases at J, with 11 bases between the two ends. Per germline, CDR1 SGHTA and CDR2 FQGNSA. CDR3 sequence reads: CASSPGISEQYF. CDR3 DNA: TGTGCCAGCAGCCCCGGGATTTCCGAGCAGTACTTC.

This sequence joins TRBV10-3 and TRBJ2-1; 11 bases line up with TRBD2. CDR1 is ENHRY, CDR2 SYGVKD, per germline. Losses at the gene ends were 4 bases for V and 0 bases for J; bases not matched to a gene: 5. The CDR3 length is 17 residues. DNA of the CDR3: TGTGCCATCAGTGGGGTTAGCGGGAGGGGCTCCTACAATGAGCAGTTCTTC. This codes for CAISGVSGRGSYNEQFF.

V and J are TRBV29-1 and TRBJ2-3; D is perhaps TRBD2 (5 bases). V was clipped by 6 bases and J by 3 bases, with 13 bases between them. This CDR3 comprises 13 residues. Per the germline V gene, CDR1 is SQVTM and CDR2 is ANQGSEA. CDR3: CSVAGVQTDTQYF. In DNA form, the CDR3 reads TGCAGCGTCGCGGGCGTACAGACAGATACGCAGTATTTT.

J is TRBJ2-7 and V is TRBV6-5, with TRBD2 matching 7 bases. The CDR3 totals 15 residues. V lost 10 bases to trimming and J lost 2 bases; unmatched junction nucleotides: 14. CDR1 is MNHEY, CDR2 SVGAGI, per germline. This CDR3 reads CATSRPELATYEQYF. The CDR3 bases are TGTGCCACCTCCCGCCCAGAACTAGCGACCTACGAGCAGTACTTC.

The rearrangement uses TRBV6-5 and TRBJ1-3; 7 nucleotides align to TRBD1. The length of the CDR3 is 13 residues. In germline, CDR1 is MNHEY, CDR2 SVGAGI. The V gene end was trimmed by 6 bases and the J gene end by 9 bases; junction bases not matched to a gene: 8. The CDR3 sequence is CASRPLTGSTIYF. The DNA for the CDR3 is TGTGCCAGCAGACCCCTGACAGGGAGCACCATATATTTT.

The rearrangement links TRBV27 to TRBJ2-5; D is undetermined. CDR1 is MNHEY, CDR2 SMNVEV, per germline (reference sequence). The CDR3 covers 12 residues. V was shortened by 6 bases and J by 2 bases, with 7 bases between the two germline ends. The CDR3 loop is CASRTQQETQYF. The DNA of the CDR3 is TGTGCCAGCAGGACACAGCAAGAGACCCAGTACTTC.

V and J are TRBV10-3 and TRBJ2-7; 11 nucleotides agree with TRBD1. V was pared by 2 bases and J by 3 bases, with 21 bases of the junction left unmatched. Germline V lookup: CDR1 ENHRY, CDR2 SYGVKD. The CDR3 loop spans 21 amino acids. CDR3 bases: TGTGCCATCAGTGAGAGTGGGGCGGGACAGGGGGTCCTGGGGCCGGACTACGAGCAGTACTTC. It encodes CAISESGAGQGVLGPDYEQYF.